This T cell receptor beta chain was profiled in a study of shared clonotypes between healthy human individuals. This was a deep-level run. Sorted subsets were amplified in replicate PCRs using around 220 ng DNA, roughly 30,000 T cell genomes. Profiling relied on immunoSEQ multiplex PCR, and the TCRdb table lists in-frame clones only, not all of them. This sample has some 2.4 million clones, with under 95% found just once. Germline CDR1 MDHEN, CDR2 SYDVKM. V was pared by 4 bases and J by 4 bases, with 16 bases between. The CDR3 has 15 amino acids. This chain uses TRBV28 with TRBJ1-2, with D possibly being TRBD1 (5 bases). This clonotype was sampled from a man between 18 and 35 years old in good health. Some clones in this sample may be carry-over from other donors' samples. The sequenced sample consisted of naive CD4+ T cells from PBMCs. Described subset: CD45RA+ positively selected. The CDR3 nucleotides read TGTGCCAGCAGTTCCACCACAAGGGGTAGCTATGGCTACACCTTC. Protein product: CASSSTTRGSYGYTF.